These 10 T cell receptor beta chains share one sample of origin, sequenced in a study of spatial heterogeneity in lung cancer. Overall study results and limits: Expanded alpha and beta TCR counts within tumors tracked tumor mutation counts.

TCRdb reprocessed the 5' RACE reads via MiXCR and lists one record per CDR3 protein. The sample includes about 1,000 distinct CDR3 sequences, over 30% of them seen just once. Indicated time point: sample taken at primary tumor resection. Their recognized antigens are unknown. This sample comprised lung tumor tissue, obtained at surgery. The origin of the receptors is a male donor with early-stage non-small cell lung cancer.

This rearrangement joins TRBV7-9 to TRBJ1-6; D is unclear. Germline V gene data show CDR1 as SEHNR and CDR2 as FQNEAQ (reference sequence). This CDR3 is 12 amino acids long. Trimming left V 1 base short and J 6 bases short, with 1 base between. This chain's CDR3 is CASSLGNSPLHF. CDR3 DNA sequence: TGTGCCAGCAGCTTAGGTAATTCACCCCTCCACTTT.

By sample share, this clonotype is medium-sized. The gene calls are TRBV7-2 and TRBJ2-3; D is possibly TRBD1 (5 bases). The V and J ends lost 5 bases and 10 bases respectively, with 13 bases between them. The CDR3 covers 12 residues. Germline values: CDR1 SGHTA, CDR2 FQGNSA. CDR3 sequence: CASSVPRGAQYF. CDR3 DNA sequence: TGTGCCAGCAGCGTCCCTAGGGGTGCGCAGTATTTT. Variable domain in full (rest from reference TRBV7-2 and TRBJ2-3): GAGVSQSPSNKVTEKGKDVELRCDPISGHTALYWYRQSLGQGLEFLIYFQGNSAPDKSGLPSDRFSAERTGGSVSTLTIQRTQQEDSAVYLCASSVPRGAQYFGPGTRLTVL.

This clonotype showed up just a few times. The J gene is TRBJ2-5, the V gene TRBV5-1; unclear D gene. Trimming removed 5 bases from V and 1 base from J, with 9 bases in between. From germline, CDR1 is SGHRS and CDR2 YFSETQ. There are 13 residues in the CDR3. In DNA form, the CDR3 reads TGCGCCAGCAGGGGAATCCCCCAAGAGACCCAGTACTTC. Its translation: CASRGIPQETQYF.

The genes are TRBV6-6 and TRBJ2-1; 11 nucleotides match TRBD1. The length of the CDR3 is 15 residues. Germline CDR1 MNHNY, CDR2 SVGAGI (reference sequence). J gave up 5 bases and V 6 bases, and 6 bases lay outside the gene matches. In DNA, the CDR3 is TGTGCCAGCAGGCTCCGGGACAGGGGGGACAATGAGCAGTTCTTC. Its protein product is CASRLRDRGDNEQFF.

This clonotype was seen more than once but under ten times. V usage is TRBV6-6 and J usage is TRBJ1-1, with 9 nucleotides matching TRBD1. Looked up from germline, CDR1 is MNHNY and CDR2 is SVGAGI (reference sequence). The CDR3 has 14 amino acids. V gave up 10 bases and J gave up 0 bases; unmatched junction bases: 6. The CDR3 DNA sequence: TGTGCCACCTCCGGGACAGGGCTGAACACTGAAGCTTTCTTT. Translated: CATSGTGLNTEAFF.

The chain joins TRBV20-1 to TRBJ2-3; D remains unclear. This CDR3 contains 12 residues. Between the trimmed V and J ends, which lost 3 bases and 1 base, there was a span of 5 bases. Per germline, CDR1 DFQATT and CDR2 SNEGSKA (reference sequence). The CDR3 nucleotides read TGCAGTGCTAGCGTCGGCACAGATACGCAGTATTTT. It yields the protein CSASVGTDTQYF.

This clonotype came up a few times. The chain recombines TRBV28 with TRBJ1-5, with D perhaps matching TRBD1 (5 bases). CDR1 and CDR2 (germline): MDHEN, SYDVKM. The CDR3 is made up of 14 amino acids. The V and J ends lost 10 bases and 7 bases respectively, with 20 bases between them. The CDR3 reads CATRRGGPRQPQHF. The CDR3 coding sequence is TGTGCCACCCGTCGGGGGGGTCCCAGACAGCCCCAGCATTTT.

In its sample, this clonotype ranks as medium-sized (0.01 to 0.1%). V usage is TRBV28 and J usage is TRBJ2-1, with 9 bases matching TRBD2. V dropped 6 bases and J dropped 2; count of bases not matched to a gene: 5. This CDR3 spans 15 amino acids. Germline CDR1 and CDR2: MDHEN and SYDVKM. The CDR3 DNA sequence: TGTGCCAGCAGCTCAAGCGGGGGGCCCTACAATGAGCAGTTCTTC. Its translation is CASSSSGGPYNEQFF.

By sample share, this clonotype is large. The V call is TRBV5-1, the J call TRBJ1-1; tentative D call: TRBD1 (5 bases). Per the germline V gene, CDR1 is SGHRS and CDR2 is YFSETQ. CDR3 size: 14 residues. The V end lost 2 bases, the J end lost 0 bases, and 8 bases lay between the germline ends. The CDR3 loop is CASSLRGMNTEAFF. The CDR3 coding sequence is TGCGCCAGCAGCTTAAGGGGCATGAACACTGAAGCTTTCTTT.

This clonotype is labeled large. The V call is TRBV2, the J call TRBJ2-7; D uncertain. This CDR3 spans 13 amino acids. Germline assignment: CDR1 SNHLY and CDR2 FYNNEI. The V end lost 4 bases, the J end lost 2 bases, and 9 bases lay between the germline ends. The CDR3 DNA reads as TGTGCCAGCAGTGGGGATGGTCCCTACGAGCAGTACTTC. It codes for CASSGDGPYEQYF.